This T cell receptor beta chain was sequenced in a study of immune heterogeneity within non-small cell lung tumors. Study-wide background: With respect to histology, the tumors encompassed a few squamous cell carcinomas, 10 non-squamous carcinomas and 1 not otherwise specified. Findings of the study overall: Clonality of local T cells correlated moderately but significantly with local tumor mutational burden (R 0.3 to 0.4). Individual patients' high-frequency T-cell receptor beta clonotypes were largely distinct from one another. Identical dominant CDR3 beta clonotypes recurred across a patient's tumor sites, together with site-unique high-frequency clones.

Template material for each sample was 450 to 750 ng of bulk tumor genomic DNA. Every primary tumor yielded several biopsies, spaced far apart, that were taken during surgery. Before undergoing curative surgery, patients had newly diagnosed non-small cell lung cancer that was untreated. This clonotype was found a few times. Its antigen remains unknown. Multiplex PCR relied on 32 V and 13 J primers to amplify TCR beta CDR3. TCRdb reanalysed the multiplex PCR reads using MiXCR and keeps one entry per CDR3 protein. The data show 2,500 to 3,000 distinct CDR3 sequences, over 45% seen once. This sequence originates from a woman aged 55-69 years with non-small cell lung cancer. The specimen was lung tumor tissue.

The CDR3 region has the DNA TGCAGTGCTCGTTTAGGAAGGGATGAGCAGTTCTTC. Translation: CSARLGRDEQFF. J is TRBJ2-1 and V is TRBV20-1; no clear D. The CDR3 has 12 residues. Trimming stripped 5 bases from V and 8 bases from J, with 13 bases between. From germline, CDR1 is DFQATT and CDR2 SNEGSKA (reference sequence).